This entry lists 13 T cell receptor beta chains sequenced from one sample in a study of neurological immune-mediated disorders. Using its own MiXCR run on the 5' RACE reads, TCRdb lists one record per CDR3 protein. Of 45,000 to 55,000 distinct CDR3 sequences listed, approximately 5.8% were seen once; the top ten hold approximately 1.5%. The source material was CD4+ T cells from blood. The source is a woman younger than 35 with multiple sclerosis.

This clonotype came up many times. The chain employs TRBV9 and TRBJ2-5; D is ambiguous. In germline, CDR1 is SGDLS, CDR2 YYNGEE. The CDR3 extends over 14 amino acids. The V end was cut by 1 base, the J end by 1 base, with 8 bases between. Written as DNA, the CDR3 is TGTGCCAGCAGCGTAAGTTGGGGCCAAGAGACCCAGTACTTC. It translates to CASSVSWGQETQYF. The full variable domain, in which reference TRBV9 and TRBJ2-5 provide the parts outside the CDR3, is DSGVTQTPKHLITATGQRVTLRCSPRSGDLSVYWYQQSLDQGLQFLIQYYNGEERAKGNILERFSAQQFPDLHSELNLSSLELGDSALYFCASSVSWGQETQYFGPGTRLLVL.

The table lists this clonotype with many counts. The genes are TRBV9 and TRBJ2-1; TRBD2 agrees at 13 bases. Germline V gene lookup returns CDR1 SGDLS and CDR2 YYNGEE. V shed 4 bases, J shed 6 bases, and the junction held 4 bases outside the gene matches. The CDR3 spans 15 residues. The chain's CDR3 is CASSLGTSGTNEQFF. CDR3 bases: TGTGCCAGCAGCCTCGGGACTAGCGGGACCAATGAGCAGTTCTTC.

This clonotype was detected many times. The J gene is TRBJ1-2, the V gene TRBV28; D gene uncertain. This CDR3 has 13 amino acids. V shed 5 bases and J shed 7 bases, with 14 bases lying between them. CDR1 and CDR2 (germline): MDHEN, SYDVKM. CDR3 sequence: CASSVAISSGYTF. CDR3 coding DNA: TGTGCCAGCAGTGTTGCGATTTCCTCTGGCTACACCTTC.

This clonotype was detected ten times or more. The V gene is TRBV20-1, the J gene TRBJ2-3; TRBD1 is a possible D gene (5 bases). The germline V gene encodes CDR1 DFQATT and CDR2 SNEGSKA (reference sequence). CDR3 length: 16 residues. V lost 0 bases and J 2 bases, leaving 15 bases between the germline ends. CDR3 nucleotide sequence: TGCAGTGCTAGAGACGCCGACAGAAGCTACACAGATACGCAGTATTTT. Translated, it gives CSARDADRSYTDTQYF.

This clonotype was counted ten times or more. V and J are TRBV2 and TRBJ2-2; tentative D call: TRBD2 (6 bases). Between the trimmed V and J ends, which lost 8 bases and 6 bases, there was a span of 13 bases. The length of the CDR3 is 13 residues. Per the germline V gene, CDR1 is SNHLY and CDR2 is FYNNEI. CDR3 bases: TGTGCCAGCGGGACGGGAGTCCCCGGGGAGCTGTTTTTT. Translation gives CASGTGVPGELFF.

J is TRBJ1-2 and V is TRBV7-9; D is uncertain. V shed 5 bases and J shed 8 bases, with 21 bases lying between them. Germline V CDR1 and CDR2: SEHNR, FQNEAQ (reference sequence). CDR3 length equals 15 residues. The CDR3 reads CASSPAYPVLDGYTF. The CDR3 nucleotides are TGTGCCAGCAGCCCGGCATACCCGGTTTTAGACGGCTACACCTTC.

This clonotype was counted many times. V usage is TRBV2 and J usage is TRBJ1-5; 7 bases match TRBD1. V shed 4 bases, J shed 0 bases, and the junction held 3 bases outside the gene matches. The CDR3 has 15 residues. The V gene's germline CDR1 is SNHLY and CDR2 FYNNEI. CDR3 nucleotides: TGTGCCAGCAGTGCCAGGGGGAATAGCAATCAGCCCCAGCATTTT. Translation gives CASSARGNSNQPQHF.

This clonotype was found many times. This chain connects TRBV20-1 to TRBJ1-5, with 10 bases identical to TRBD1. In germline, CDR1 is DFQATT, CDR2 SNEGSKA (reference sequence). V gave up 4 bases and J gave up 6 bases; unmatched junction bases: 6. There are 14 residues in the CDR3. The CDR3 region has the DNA TGCAGTGCTAATCGACAGGGGGCAGGTCAGCCCCAGCATTTT. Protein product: CSANRQGAGQPQHF.

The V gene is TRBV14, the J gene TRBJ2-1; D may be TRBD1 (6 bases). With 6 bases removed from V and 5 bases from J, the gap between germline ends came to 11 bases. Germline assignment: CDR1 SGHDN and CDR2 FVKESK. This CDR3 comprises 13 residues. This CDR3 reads CASSPGTHNEQFF. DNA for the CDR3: TGTGCCAGCAGTCCCGGGACACACAATGAGCAGTTCTTC.

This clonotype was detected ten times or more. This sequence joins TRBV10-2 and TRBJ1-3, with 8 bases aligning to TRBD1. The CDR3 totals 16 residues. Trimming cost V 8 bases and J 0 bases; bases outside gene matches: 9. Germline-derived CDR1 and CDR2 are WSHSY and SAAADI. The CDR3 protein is CASVKTGVDSGNTIYF. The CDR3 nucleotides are TGCGCCAGCGTCAAGACAGGGGTCGACTCTGGAAACACCATATATTTT.

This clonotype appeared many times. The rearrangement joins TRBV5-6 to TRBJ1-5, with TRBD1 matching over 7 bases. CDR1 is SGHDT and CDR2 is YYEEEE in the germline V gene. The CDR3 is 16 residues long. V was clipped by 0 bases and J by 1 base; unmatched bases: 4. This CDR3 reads CASSLAGGGSNQPQHF. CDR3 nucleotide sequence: TGTGCCAGCAGCTTGGCAGGGGGGGGCAGCAATCAGCCCCAGCATTTT. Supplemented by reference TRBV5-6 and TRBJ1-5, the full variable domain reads DAGVTQSPTHLIKTRGQQVTLRCSPKSGHDTVSWYQQALGQGPQFIFQYYEEEERQRGNFPDRFSGHQFPNYSSELNVNALLLGDSALYLCASSLAGGGSNQPQHFGDGTRLSIL.

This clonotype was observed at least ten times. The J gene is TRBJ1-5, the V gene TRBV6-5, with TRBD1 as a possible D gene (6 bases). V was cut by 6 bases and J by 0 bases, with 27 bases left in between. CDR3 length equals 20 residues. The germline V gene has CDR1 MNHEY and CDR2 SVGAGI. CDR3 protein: CASRLNPQGSFTNSNQPQHF. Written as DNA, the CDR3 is TGTGCCAGCAGACTTAATCCACAGGGATCCTTCACTAATAGCAATCAGCCCCAGCATTTT.

Here the CDR3 reads CASEEVLNTEAFF. In DNA form, the CDR3 reads TGTGCTTCGGAAGAGGTATTGAACACTGAAGCTTTCTTT. The chain uses TRBV7-6 and TRBJ1-1; the D is unclear. The CDR3 sequence is 13 residues long. CDR1 is SGHVS and CDR2 is FNYEAQ in the germline V gene.